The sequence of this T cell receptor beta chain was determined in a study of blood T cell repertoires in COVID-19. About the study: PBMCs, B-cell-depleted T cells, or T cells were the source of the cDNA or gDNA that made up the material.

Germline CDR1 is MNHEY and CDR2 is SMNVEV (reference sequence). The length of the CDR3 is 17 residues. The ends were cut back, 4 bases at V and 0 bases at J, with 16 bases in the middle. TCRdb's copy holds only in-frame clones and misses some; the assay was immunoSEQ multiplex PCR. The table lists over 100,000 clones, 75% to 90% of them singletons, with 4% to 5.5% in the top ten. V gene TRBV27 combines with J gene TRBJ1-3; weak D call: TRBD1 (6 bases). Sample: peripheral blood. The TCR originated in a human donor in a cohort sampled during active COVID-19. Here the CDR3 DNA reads TGTGCCAGCAGTTCATCGGGGGCGGCGTACTCTGGAAACACCATATATTTT. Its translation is CASSSSGAAYSGNTIYF.